The sample holds a few counts of the clone carrying this T cell receptor beta chain. As yet, its antigen is unknown. The data stem from a study of T cells in Graves' hyperthyroidism and ophthalmopathy. General study findings and limits: Most clonotypes expanded in thyroid above 0.001 were likewise present in blood.

There were TCR beta CDR3 regions amplified from RNA transcripts. Primed by the HTBI set, a first-round RT-PCR was run on the TCR CDR3. Via MiXCR, TCRdb re-called the multiplex PCR reads, giving one row per CDR3 protein. This sample has hundreds of thousands of distinct CDR3 sequences, with less than 20% found just once. The study left out patients who had uncontrolled infection, other autoimmune disease, pregnancy or lactation. It was around 11 ml of fresh peripheral blood that supplied the PBMCs. This TCR came from a man aged 40-49 years with Graves' ophthalmopathy. Sequencing was performed on blood.

In nucleotides, the CDR3 is TGTGCCAGCTCACCCATTTCGGGGGGGCCCACTGAAGCTTTCTTT. Translating it yields CASSPISGGPTEAFF. The chain has TRBV18 and TRBJ1-1; TRBD1 is a possible D gene (6 bases). The V end was cut by 3 bases, the J end by 4 bases, with 15 bases between. This CDR3 has 15 amino acids. Germline V lookup: CDR1 KGHSH, CDR2 LQKENI.